This T cell receptor beta chain was documented in a study of blood T cell repertoires in COVID-19. Study-level information: The cDNA or gDNA used as material had been derived from T cells, B-cell-depleted T cells, or PBMCs.

Original processing methods: Reference gene primer amplification yielded estimated nucleated cell counts. Profiled with immunoSEQ multiplex PCR; TCRdb holds only in-frame clones, not every one. V, J and clone size are taken as reported in that table, and D and trimming were inferred from the DNA itself. The sample consists of tens of thousands of clones, 88% of them appearing once. The CDR3 totals 15 residues. The V segment lost 9 bases and the J segment 1 base; nucleotides outside the gene matches: 8. Germline assignment: CDR1 SGDLS and CDR2 YYNGEE. This rearrangement joins TRBV9 to TRBJ1-3, with TRBD1 matching over 9 bases. The sequence was obtained from a human donor in a cohort sampled during active COVID-19. The source material was peripheral blood. The CDR3 region is CATSTGQGSGNTIYF. The CDR3 DNA follows: TGTGCCACCTCTACGGGACAGGGTTCTGGAAACACCATATATTTT.